This passage covers 24 T cell receptor beta chains from one sample sequenced in a study of blood T cell repertoires in COVID-19. Clones were read by immunoSEQ multiplex PCR, and TCRdb kept only the in-frame ones, dropping some. The sample contains about 240,000 clones, about four fifths of which appear only once. The sequenced sample was peripheral blood. These receptors came from a woman aged 18-29 years with acute or convalescent COVID-19.

This rearrangement joins TRBV18 to TRBJ1-1, with TRBD1 as a possible D gene (6 bases). Germline-derived CDR1 and CDR2 are KGHSH and LQKENI. The CDR3 totals 13 residues. The ends were cut back, 3 bases at V and 1 base at J, with 6 bases in the middle. CDR3 amino acids: CASSPRGNTEAFF. The CDR3 coding sequence is TGTGCCAGCTCACCCAGGGGGAACACTGAAGCTTTCTTT.

This clone was counted many times. This chain joins TRBV28 and TRBJ1-2; 7 bases are shared with TRBD1. V lost 6 bases to trimming and J lost 4 bases; unmatched junction nucleotides: 11. Germline V CDR1 and CDR2: MDHEN, SYDVKM. The CDR3 extends over 15 amino acids. In DNA form, the CDR3 reads TGTGCCAGCAGCCCAGGGGGACTGGAACTCTATGGCTACACCTTC. Amino acids: CASSPGGLELYGYTF.

The chain recombines TRBV6-5 with TRBJ2-7; 13 nucleotides align to TRBD2. The CDR3 runs to 15 residues. Germline trimming cut 2 bases from V and 4 bases from J; bases unmatched to any gene: 2. The germline V gene encodes CDR1 MNHEY and CDR2 SVGAGI. The CDR3, as DNA: TGTGCCAGCAGTTACCGGACTAGCGGGAGATACGAGCAGTACTTC. Amino acid sequence: CASSYRTSGRYEQYF.

The rearrangement uses TRBV7-9 and TRBJ2-1, with TRBD1 identical over 7 bases. J gave up 6 bases and V 3 bases, and 5 bases lay outside the gene matches. The CDR3 loop spans 14 amino acids. Germline V gives CDR1 SEHNR, CDR2 FQNEAQ (reference sequence). The CDR3 is CASSFSRTGNEQFF. Written as DNA, the CDR3 is TGTGCCAGCAGCTTTTCGAGGACAGGCAATGAGCAGTTCTTC.

Notes on this clone: Mismatch with germline at one junction end may stem from a read error. The gene calls are TRBV6-1 and TRBJ2-7, with 8 bases identical to TRBD2. Germline CDR1 MNHNS, CDR2 SASEGT. The CDR3 sequence is 10 residues long. The CDR3 coding sequence is TGTGCCAGCAGGGAAGAGCGGGAGATCTTC. Protein sequence: CASREEREIF.

The chain joins TRBV20-1 to TRBJ1-1; D perhaps matches TRBD1 (5 bases). With 3 bases removed from V and 0 bases from J, the gap between germline ends came to 8 bases. The CDR3 spans 13 residues. CDR1 DFQATT and CDR2 SNEGSKA come from the germline V gene (reference sequence). CDR3 sequence (DNA): TGCAGTGCTAGTGACAGTATGAACACTGAAGCTTTCTTT. Amino acid sequence: CSASDSMNTEAFF.

This clone was picked up a small number of times. This chain connects TRBV18 to TRBJ2-4; tentatively, D is TRBD2 (6 bases). Germline assignment: CDR1 KGHSH and CDR2 LQKENI. CDR3 size: 14 residues. V was shortened by 2 bases and J by 8 bases, with 13 bases between the two germline ends. CDR3 coding DNA: TGTGCCAGCTCACCAGGACTACTACGAGACATTCAGTACTTC. It translates to CASSPGLLRDIQYF.

This chain joins TRBV28 and TRBJ2-5, with TRBD2 identical over 11 bases. V gave up 5 bases and J gave up 4 bases; unmatched junction bases: 6. CDR1 is MDHEN and CDR2 is SYDVKM in the germline V gene. CDR3 length: 15 amino acids. The CDR3 nucleotides are TGTGCCAGCAGTCCACTAGCGGGAGAAACAGAGACCCAGTACTTC. Translated: CASSPLAGETETQYF.

CDR3 in DNA: TGTGCCAGCAGTGAACAGTCCTCCTACGAGCAGTACTTC. It codes for CASSEQSSYEQYF. The V call is TRBV16, the J call TRBJ2-7; D remains unclear. Deletions cut 6 bases from V and 0 bases from J, with 9 bases between. The V gene's germline CDR1 is KGHSY and CDR2 FQNENV. CDR3 length: 13 residues.

The chain combines TRBV10-3 with TRBJ1-4; 8 nucleotides align to TRBD1. The CDR3 is made up of 16 amino acids. V gave up 2 bases and J gave up 3 bases; unmatched junction bases: 5. The germline V gene has CDR1 ENHRY and CDR2 SYGVKD. For the CDR3, the DNA is TGTGCCATCAGTGAGCCGCGACAGGGGTCTAATGAAAAACTGTTTTTT. Translating it yields CAISEPRQGSNEKLFF.

Written as DNA, the CDR3 is TGTGCCAGCAGCCAGACTGTCCGGGGGGCGTATAATTCACCCCTCCACTTT. Its protein product is CASSQTVRGAYNSPLHF. The chain carries TRBV7-9 and TRBJ1-6; D is possibly TRBD1 (6 bases). The CDR3 loop spans 17 amino acids. The V and J ends lost 5 bases and 4 bases respectively, with 18 bases between them. Germline V gives CDR1 SEHNR, CDR2 FQNEAQ (reference sequence).

This clone was seen just once. The rearrangement uses TRBV10-3 and TRBJ1-1; D is possibly TRBD1 (6 bases). V was clipped by 6 bases and J by 5 bases, with 13 bases between them. CDR1 and CDR2 (germline): ENHRY, SYGVKD. The CDR3 is 13 amino acids. CDR3 amino acids: CAIRGATPTEAFF. In DNA form, the CDR3 reads TGTGCCATCAGGGGGGCCACGCCGACTGAAGCTTTCTTT.

Concerning this clone: A read error may produce the germline difference seen at one junction end. This rearrangement joins TRBV7-9 to TRBJ1-4; TRBD1 matches 9 bases. Germline-derived CDR1 and CDR2 are SEHNR and FQNEAQ (reference sequence). CDR3 length: 16 amino acids. In DNA form, the CDR3 reads TGTGCCAGCAGCCTAGCGGGGACAGGGTCCGATGAAAAACTGTTTTTT. Protein: CASSLAGTGSDEKLFF. The full variable domain, its missing parts supplied by reference TRBV7-9 and TRBJ1-4, is DTGVSQNPRHKITKRGQNVTFRCDPISEHNRLYWYRQTLGQGPEFLTYFQNEAQLEKSRLLSDRFSAERPKGSFSTLEIQRTEQGDSAMYLCASSLAGTGSDEKLFFGSGTQLSVL.

V and J are TRBV6-1 and TRBJ2-6; 7 positions match TRBD2. Germline values: CDR1 MNHNS, CDR2 SASEGT. Trimming at V came to 3 bases and at J to 4 bases, leaving 12 bases not matched to a gene. This CDR3 has 18 amino acids. The CDR3: CASSDGQITLAGANVLTF. The CDR3 nucleotides are TGTGCCAGCAGTGATGGGCAGATAACACTAGCGGGGGCCAACGTCCTGACTTTC.

The chain combines TRBV27 with TRBJ1-2, with D possibly TRBD1 on 6 matching bases. CDR1 MNHEY and CDR2 SMNVEV come from the germline V gene (reference sequence). Trimming took 6 bases from V and 7 from J, leaving 12 bases between them. The CDR3 contains 12 residues. CDR3 nucleotides: TGTGCCAGCAGCCGGGGAGGGGGTGGCTACACCTTC. Translated: CASSRGGGGYTF.

The V gene is TRBV19, the J gene TRBJ1-2; 12 nucleotides line up with TRBD1. V lost 5 bases to trimming and J lost 8 bases; unmatched junction nucleotides: 3. Looked up from germline, CDR1 is LNHDA and CDR2 is SQIVND (reference sequence). The CDR3 is 13 amino acids. CDR3 sequence: CASSGDRGPGYTF. The CDR3 DNA sequence: TGTGCCAGTAGTGGGGACAGGGGGCCAGGCTACACCTTC.

V and J are TRBV10-1 and TRBJ2-7; 8 bases match TRBD2. J was trimmed by 4 bases and V by 3 bases; bases with no gene match: 14. This CDR3 comprises 17 residues. CDR1 is WNHNN, CDR2 SYGVQD, per germline (reference sequence). The DNA of the CDR3 is TGCGCCAGCAGTGAATCCGGTAGCGGGGCGGTGGGGTACGAGCAGTACTTC. Its protein product is CASSESGSGAVGYEQYF.

The chain is built from TRBV4-2 and TRBJ2-1; 7 bases fit TRBD2. Trimming at V came to 0 bases and at J to 7 bases, leaving 3 bases not matched to a gene. Germline lookup yields CDR1 LGHNA and CDR2 YNFKEQ. The CDR3 runs 14 residues. The CDR3 DNA reads TGTGCCAGCAGCCAAGAATTACTAGCGAATGAGCAGTTCTTC. This encodes CASSQELLANEQFF.

This clone turned up a few times. The CDR3 is CASGQAGRELFF. The CDR3 DNA sequence: TGTGCCAGCGGGCAGGCGGGCCGGGAGCTGTTTTTT. The V and J genes are TRBV3-1 (or the pseudogene TRBV3-2) and TRBJ2-2, with a tentative D call TRBD2 (5 bases). Germline values: CDR1 LGHDT, CDR2 YNNKEL (reference sequence). CDR3 length equals 12 residues. Between the trimmed V and J ends, which lost 8 bases and 9 bases, there was a span of 13 bases.

The table lists this clone with a count of one. The gene calls are TRBV29-1 and TRBJ2-1; no firm D call. The germline V gene encodes CDR1 SQVTM and CDR2 ANQGSEA. The CDR3 loop spans 16 amino acids. V shed 0 bases and J shed 2 bases, with 14 bases lying between them. The CDR3 DNA is TGCAGCGTTGAAGATAGTCTACCCTTAACCTACAATGAGCAGTTCTTC. The encoded protein is CSVEDSLPLTYNEQFF.

The count of this clone is one. V is TRBV18 and J is TRBJ2-1; TRBD2 agrees at 10 bases. Germline CDR1 reads KGHSH; CDR2 reads LQKENI. The CDR3 runs to 17 residues. V shed 0 bases, J shed 3 bases, and the junction held 5 bases outside the gene matches. CDR3 sequence reads: CASSPPASGSLYNEQFF. DNA of the CDR3: TGTGCCAGCTCACCACCGGCTAGCGGGAGTCTCTACAATGAGCAGTTCTTC.

The V and J genes are TRBV7-8 and TRBJ2-1, with 10 nucleotides matching TRBD1. The V gene's germline CDR1 is SGHVS and CDR2 FQNEAQ. This CDR3 is 15 amino acids long. V shed 5 bases, J shed 6 bases, and the junction held 7 bases outside the gene matches. This chain's CDR3 is CASSRTGTGVNEQFF. The CDR3 bases are TGTGCCAGCAGCCGGACCGGGACAGGGGTCAATGAGCAGTTCTTC.

The chain employs TRBV18 and TRBJ1-5, with a weak D call TRBD1 (6 bases). The CDR3 runs 16 residues. Between the trimmed V and J ends, which lost 1 base and 6 bases, there was a span of 16 bases. Germline assignment: CDR1 KGHSH and CDR2 LQKENI. The CDR3 is CASSPQYTGFGQPQHF. CDR3 nucleotide sequence: TGTGCCAGCTCACCACAGTATACAGGGTTTGGTCAGCCCCAGCATTTT.

The chain has TRBV7-6 and TRBJ2-7, with 11 bases lining up with TRBD2. The germline V gene has CDR1 SGHVS and CDR2 FNYEAQ. V shed 5 bases, J shed 2 bases, and the junction held 8 bases outside the gene matches. This CDR3 has 16 amino acids. CDR3 sequence reads: CASSTRTSGRPYEQYF. For the CDR3, the DNA is TGTGCCAGCAGCACCAGGACTAGCGGGCGCCCCTACGAGCAGTACTTC.